Described below is a single T cell receptor (beta chain) sequence and its context. This clone has only a few counts. It lacks a known antigen. Per-base quality was not reported, and no clone a single base away is much larger than it. In total, roughly 670 healthy bone marrow donors made up the cohort. At the time of sampling, all cohort members were nominally healthy, though unrecorded immune exposures were likely present. The donor was CMV seronegative and was included in the group of 352 seronegative cohort members. A peripheral blood sample was provided by each donor, and peripheral blood mononuclear cells were used for TCR beta sequencing. The Qiagen DNeasy Blood Extraction Kit was used to extract genomic DNA from the blood cell samples. The sample comes from a study of cytomegalovirus exposure and HLA in healthy donors (dated by TCRdb to about 2017). Looking at the study overall: According to an earlier analysis of a few hundred of the donors, roughly 180 million T cells yielded some 110 million unique TCR beta sequences and about 280 Gb of sequence data. Because of strong linkage in the cohort, five DR-DQ haplotypes were treated as single units for association and clustering. The number of donors typed differed by locus, with roughly 629-640 for A, B, C, DRB1 and DQB1, more than 500 for DQA1, some 570 for DPA1, and around 450 for DPB1. Using immunosequencing, the study profiled T cell repertoires from 500 to 800 subjects and related those repertoires to cytomegalovirus serostatus. Roughly 300 gigabases of sequencing data and around 85 million unique TCR sequences made up an early release that covered nearly 650 HLA-typed donors. Across roughly 420 genotyped donors of the cohort, an average of approximately 220,000 unique TCR beta nucleotide sequences per donor were sequenced, and 15% to 20% of those sequences were non-productive. A later genetic analysis used genome-wide SNP genotypes for about 65% of the 666 donors, treating that subset as a discovery cohort. The genetic ancestry cluster associated with self-reported Caucasian donors included 81% of the 300 to 450 genotyped donors. In addition to the first cohort of hundreds of subjects, a separate validation cohort of 120 different subjects was used. A later analysis re-examined previously published TCR beta repertoires from around 670 donors and added high-resolution HLA genotyping to investigate patterns of TCR occurrence. Rather than drawing on any new phenotypic data, the later analysis identified candidate immune exposures from TCR beta sequences and the way those sequences occurred across donors. Donor age, sex, ethnicity and CMV serostatus were compiled together with the repertoire data. The study combined high-throughput TCR immunosequencing, statistical association of individual TCRs with disease status, and machine learning to predict cytomegalovirus infection status. To decide whether each TCR beta V gene segment behaved as functional or pseudogenic, an earlier analysis of approximately 590 of the donors relied on high-throughput TCR beta sequencing. Every repertoire in the discovery cohort had been generated on one and the same sequencing platform. The study aimed to test whether cataloging public T cell receptors could reveal signatures of past pathogen exposure. Class I and class II HLA loci were covered by the typing at four-digit resolution. General study outcomes and caveats: The sequencing pipeline was judged likely to have produced a cluster of highly shared sequence variants as a technical artifact. A later analysis found that TCR association rates varied across HLA loci, with DRB1 alleles showing the most associated TCRs and HLA-C alleles the fewest. Because HLA typing was missing for some donors at each locus, association tests included only the typed subset. A later analysis found that most CMV-associated TCR beta chains appeared HLA-restricted, with HLA associations seemingly driven largely by CMV exposure. A later analysis associated about 17,000 TCR beta sequences with specific HLA alleles at a false discovery rate of 0.05. Only TCR beta chains were sequenced in this cohort, and the absence of alpha or paired-chain data limited detectable features. Because counts were too low, approximately 18 rarely observed V segments, including chromosome 9 orphons, were excluded from the earlier analysis of under 650 of the donors. Correlated functional status among segregating V segments might be attributable to linkage disequilibrium, but an unknown experimental factor could not be ruled out. The study listed 164 TCR beta chains as associated with cytomegalovirus. The only immune exposure information available for the cohort was CMV serostatus. A later genetic analysis associated a missense DCLRE1C variant with V-gene and J-gene trimming of TCR beta chains, and an independent cohort replicated the association. According to a later analysis, parvovirus B19, influenza, CMV and Epstein-Barr virus appeared linked to several top co-occurrence clusters. An earlier analysis of some 590 of the donors showed that most TCR beta V segments appeared in productive rearrangements either about 90% or about 30% of the time, which broadly matched IMGT annotations. Sequencing depth was assumed to be roughly uniform across donors in the presence/absence analyses, though that assumption may not hold. The 87-base-pair reads could not distinguish some IMGT-functional V segments, including TRBV6-2 and TRBV6-3, so those segments were excluded. The classifier was reported to diagnose cytomegalovirus status with high specificity and sensitivity in both the original and validation cohorts. Three of the identified cytomegalovirus-associated TCR beta chains were confirmed in vitro to be specific for cytomegalovirus antigens. Across donors, most TCR sequences were observed very rarely, whereas some public TCRs were present in many individuals. A further reported finding was that TCR beta sequences accurately predicted the HLA-A and HLA-B alleles for most subjects in the first cohort. Assigning TCR associations to individual alleles was difficult when HLA alleles, especially DR and DQ, strongly co-occurred. In a later analysis, HLA-associated TCR beta chains were found to be more clonally expanded and to have lower generation probabilities than equally common non-associated chains. The authors suggested that the approach could potentially be extended to other disease states and immunological phenotypes. A later genetic analysis reported fewer N-insertions in productive TCRs among donors in an Asian-associated ancestry cluster than the roughly 620-donor mean.

Sequences SGHTA (CDR1) and FQGTGA (CDR2) are obtained from the germline V gene. The CDR3 starts with the cysteine, ends with the phenylalanine, and has 12 residues. Only the CDR3 part of the read is kept: 36 bases, read in frame from the first base. V is pared back by 4 bases and J by 6 bases, with 10 bases lying between the germline termini. Library prep was done by the immunoSEQ multiplex PCR assay. For the multiplex PCR, a mixture combining 60 forward primers for TCR Vbeta segments and 13 reverse primers for TCR Jbeta segments was used. A multiplex PCR assay on genomic DNA amplified the CDR3 region of rearranged TCR beta genes. The amplified TCR beta libraries were sequenced on the Illumina HiSeq System as 87-base-pair reads. On the authors' methods: A later analysis tallied tens of millions of unique TCR beta chains across the 650 to 750 repertoires, and roughly 11 million of those chains were shared by two or more donors. To remove PCR and sequencing errors, raw reads were error-corrected and collapsed into unique sequences using a nearest-neighbor algorithm that merged closely related sequences. Alignment of CDR3 sequences to IMGT reference sequences was used to assign V, D and J gene segments. For a sequence to be retained, a match of at least six nucleotides was required to both a V gene segment and a J gene segment. A rearrangement was called productive if the CDR3 had no stop codons and remained in frame with V and J, and every other rearrangement was called non-productive. Following IMGT convention, CDR3 was defined as the stretch from the second conserved V-encoded cysteine up to the conserved J-encoded phenylalanine. In an earlier analysis of approximately 590 of the donors, sequences lacking an unambiguous match to a single V gene segment were excluded. An earlier analysis of 587 of the donors classified V segments as functional when productive rearrangements were above 56.7% and as segregating when the standard deviation between donors was above 5%. A statistical classification framework was built to diagnose cytomegalovirus status from the catalog of TCR beta chain sequences. In a later analysis, TCR nucleotide sequences were compared against IMGT/GENE-DB human TR gene sequences so that V and J genes could be assigned. The TCRdist pipeline was used in a later analysis to assign CDR3 sequences and most-parsimonious VDJ recombination scenarios. A later analysis defined each TCR beta chain by its CDR3 amino acid sequence plus V-gene family, and excluded reads lacking a unique V-gene family. As a way to deal with suspected cross-contamination and a sequencing artifact, a later analysis dropped under 600 nucleotide sequences that were highly shared and had low generation probability. A later analysis calculated a clonal expansion index for each public chain from normalized within-repertoire ranks of inferred template counts. In a later analysis, generation probabilities were computed using a VDJ recombination model fitted to out-of-frame rearrangements, and the results were checked against IGoR. A later analysis scored TCR-TCR, TCR-HLA and TCR-CMV co-occurrence with hypergeometric tests, applying a repertoire-size bias correction to TCR pairs. False discovery rates were estimated in a later analysis by permuting HLA or CMV assignments 20 times. In a later analysis, co-occurring TCRs were grouped with DBSCAN, and TCRdist sequence similarity was added when clustering was performed within HLA-allele-positive subsets. Repertoires with fewer than 30,000 or more than 120,000 public chains, plus five repertoires with anomalous nucleotide sharing, were excluded from co-occurrence clustering. TCRdb carries this immuneACCESS record with in-frame sequences only. Its versions omit some clonotypes, under half of them owing to an unresolved V gene in the studies checked, with the rest unexplained. The V and J calls and clone size come from that table; D and trimming were worked out from the DNA. The sample has 140,000 to 150,000 clones on record, roughly 10% of them singletons. 1.8% of the sample is in the top ten clones.

The sequence was collected from a man aged 50-59 years in good health and CMV-seronegative. Source material: PBMCs. The rearranged chain carries TRBV7-3 and TRBJ2-7; the D segment cannot be called with confidence. The CDR3 protein is CASSSDAGEQYF. In nucleotides, the sequence is TGTGCCAGCAGCTCAGATGCTGGCGAGCAGTACTTC.